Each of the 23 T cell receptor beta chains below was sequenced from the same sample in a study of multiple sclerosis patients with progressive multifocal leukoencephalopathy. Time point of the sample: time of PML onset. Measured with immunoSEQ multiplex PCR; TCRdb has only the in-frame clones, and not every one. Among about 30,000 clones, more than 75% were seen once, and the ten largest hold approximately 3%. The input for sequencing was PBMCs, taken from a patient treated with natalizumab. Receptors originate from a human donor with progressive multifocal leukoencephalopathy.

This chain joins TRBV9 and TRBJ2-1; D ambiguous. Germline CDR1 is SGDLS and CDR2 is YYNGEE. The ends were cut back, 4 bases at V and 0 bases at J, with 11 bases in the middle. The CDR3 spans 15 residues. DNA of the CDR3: TGTGCCAGCAGCCCCCAGGAAGGCTCCTACAATGAGCAGTTCTTC. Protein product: CASSPQEGSYNEQFF. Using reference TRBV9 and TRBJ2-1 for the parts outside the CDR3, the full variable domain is DSGVTQTPKHLITATGQRVTLRCSPRSGDLSVYWYQQSLDQGLQFLIQYYNGEERAKGNILERFSAQQFPDLHSELNLSSLELGDSALYFCASSPQEGSYNEQFFGPGTRLTVL.

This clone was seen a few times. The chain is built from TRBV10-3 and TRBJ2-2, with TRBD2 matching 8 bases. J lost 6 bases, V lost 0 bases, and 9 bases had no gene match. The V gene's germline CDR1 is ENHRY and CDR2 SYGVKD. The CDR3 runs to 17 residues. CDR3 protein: CAISESSGLAMPGELFF. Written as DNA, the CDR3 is TGTGCCATCAGTGAGTCTTCAGGACTAGCAATGCCCGGGGAGCTGTTTTTT.

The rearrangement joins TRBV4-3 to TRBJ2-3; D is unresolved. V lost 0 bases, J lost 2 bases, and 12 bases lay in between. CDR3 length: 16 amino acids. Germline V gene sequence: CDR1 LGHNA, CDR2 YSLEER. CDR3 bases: TGCGCCAGCAGCCAAGATAAGGAAGGGTCCACAGATACGCAGTATTTT. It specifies CASSQDKEGSTDTQYF.

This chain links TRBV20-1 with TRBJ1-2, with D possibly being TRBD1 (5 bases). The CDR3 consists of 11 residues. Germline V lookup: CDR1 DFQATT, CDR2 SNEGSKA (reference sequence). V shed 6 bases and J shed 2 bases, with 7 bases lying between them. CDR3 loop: CSARENYGYTF. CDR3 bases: TGCAGTGCCAGGGAAAACTATGGCTACACCTTC.

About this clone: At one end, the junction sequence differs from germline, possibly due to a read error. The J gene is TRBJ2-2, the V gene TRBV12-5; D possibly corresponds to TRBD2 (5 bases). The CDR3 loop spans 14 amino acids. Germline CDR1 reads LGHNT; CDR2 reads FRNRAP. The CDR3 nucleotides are TGTGCTAGTGGTTTGCGAGTCAACACCGGGGAGCGGTTTTTT. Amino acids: CASGLRVNTGERFF. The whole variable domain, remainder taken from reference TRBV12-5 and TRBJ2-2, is DARVTQTPRHKVTEMGQEVTMRCQPILGHNTVFWYRQTMMQGLELLAYFRNRAPLDDSGMPKDRFSAEMPDATLATLKIQPSEPRDSAVYFCASGLRVNTGERFFGEGSRLTVL.

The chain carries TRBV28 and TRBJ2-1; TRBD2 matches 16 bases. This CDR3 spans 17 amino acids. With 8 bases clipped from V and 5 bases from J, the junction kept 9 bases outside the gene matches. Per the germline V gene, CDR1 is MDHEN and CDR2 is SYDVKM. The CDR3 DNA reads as TGTGCCAGCTCTGGGACTAGCGGGAGGGCCCCTCACAATGAGCAGTTCTTC. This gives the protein CASSGTSGRAPHNEQFF.

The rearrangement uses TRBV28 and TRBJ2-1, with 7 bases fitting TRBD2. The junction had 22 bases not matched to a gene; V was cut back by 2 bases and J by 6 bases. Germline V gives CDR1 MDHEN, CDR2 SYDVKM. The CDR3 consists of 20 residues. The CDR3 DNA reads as TGTGCCAGCAGTTTAATTGGCGGGAGTAATCGGAGGACGTTTGGCAATGAGCAGTTCTTC. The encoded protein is CASSLIGGSNRRTFGNEQFF.

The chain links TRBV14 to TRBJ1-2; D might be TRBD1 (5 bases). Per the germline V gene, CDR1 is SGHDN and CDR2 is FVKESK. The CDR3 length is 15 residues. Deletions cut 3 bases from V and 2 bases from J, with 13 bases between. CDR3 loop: CASSHLRELNYGYTF. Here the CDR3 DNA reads TGTGCCAGCAGCCACCTCAGGGAACTGAACTATGGCTACACCTTC.

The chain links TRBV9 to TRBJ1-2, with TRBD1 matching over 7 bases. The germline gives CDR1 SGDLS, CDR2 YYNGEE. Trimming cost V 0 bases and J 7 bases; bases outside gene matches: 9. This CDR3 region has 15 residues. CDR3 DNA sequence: TGTGCCAGCAGCGTAGCTATGACAGGGAAGGGTGGCTACACCTTC. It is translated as CASSVAMTGKGGYTF.

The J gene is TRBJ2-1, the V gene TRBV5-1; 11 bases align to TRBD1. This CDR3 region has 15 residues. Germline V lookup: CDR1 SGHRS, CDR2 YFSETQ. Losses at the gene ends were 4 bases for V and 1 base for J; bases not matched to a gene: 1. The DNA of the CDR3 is TGCGCCAGCAGCCGGGACAGGGGGTCCTACAATGAGCAGTTCTTC. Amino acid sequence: CASSRDRGSYNEQFF. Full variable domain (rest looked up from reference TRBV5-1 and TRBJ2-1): KAGVTQTPRYLIKTRGQQVTLSCSPISGHRSVSWYQQTPGQGLQFLFEYFSETQRNKGNFPGRFSGRQFSNSRSEMNVSTLELGDSALYLCASSRDRGSYNEQFFGPGTRLTVL.

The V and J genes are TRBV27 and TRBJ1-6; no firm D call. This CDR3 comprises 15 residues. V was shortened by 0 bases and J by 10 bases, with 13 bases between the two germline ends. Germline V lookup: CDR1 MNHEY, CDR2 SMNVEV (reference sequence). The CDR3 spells CASSLSVRMSSPLHF. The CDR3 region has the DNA TGTGCCAGCAGTTTATCGGTCAGGATGAGCTCACCCCTCCACTTT.

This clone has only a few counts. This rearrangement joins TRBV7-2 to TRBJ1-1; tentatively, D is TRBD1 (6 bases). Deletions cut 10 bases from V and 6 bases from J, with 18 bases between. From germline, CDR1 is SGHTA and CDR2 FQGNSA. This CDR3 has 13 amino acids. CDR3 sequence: CATRRGRLPEAFF. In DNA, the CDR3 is TGTGCCACCCGCCGGGGGCGGTTGCCTGAAGCTTTCTTT.

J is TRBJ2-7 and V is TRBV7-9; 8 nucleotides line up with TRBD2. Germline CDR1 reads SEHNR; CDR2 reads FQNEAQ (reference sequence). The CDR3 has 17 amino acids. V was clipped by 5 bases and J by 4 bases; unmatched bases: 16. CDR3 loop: CASSRSSVGRARYEQYF. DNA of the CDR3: TGTGCCAGCAGCCGCTCTTCGGTCGGGAGGGCCAGGTACGAGCAGTACTTC.

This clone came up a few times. CDR3 coding DNA: TGTGCCAGCAGGCCCCGAGTCTCTGGGTCGGATACGCAGTATTTT. Protein product: CASRPRVSGSDTQYF. This chain joins TRBV2 and TRBJ2-3; D remains ambiguous. V dropped 6 bases and J dropped 6 bases, with 19 bases sitting between them. This CDR3 is built from 15 residues. Germline-derived CDR1 and CDR2 are SNHLY and FYNNEI.

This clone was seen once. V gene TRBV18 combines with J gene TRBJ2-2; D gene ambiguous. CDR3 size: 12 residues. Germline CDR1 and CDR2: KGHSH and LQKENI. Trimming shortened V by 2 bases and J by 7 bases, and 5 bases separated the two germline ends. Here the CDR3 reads CASSPKDGELFF. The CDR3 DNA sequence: TGTGCCAGCTCACCAAAAGACGGGGAGCTGTTTTTT.

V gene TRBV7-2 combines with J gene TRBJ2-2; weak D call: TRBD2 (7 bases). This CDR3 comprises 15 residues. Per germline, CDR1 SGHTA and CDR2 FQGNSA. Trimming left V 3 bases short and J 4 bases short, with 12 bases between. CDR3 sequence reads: CASSFGGPGTGELFF. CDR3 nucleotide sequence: TGTGCCAGCAGCTTCGGGGGGCCGGGCACCGGGGAGCTGTTTTTT.

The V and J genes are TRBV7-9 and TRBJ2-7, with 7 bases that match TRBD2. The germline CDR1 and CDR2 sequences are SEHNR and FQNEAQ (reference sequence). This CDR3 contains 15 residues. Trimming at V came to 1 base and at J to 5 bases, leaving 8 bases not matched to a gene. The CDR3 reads CASSLGAGATDEQYF. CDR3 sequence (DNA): TGTGCCAGCAGCTTAGGGGCGGGAGCTACCGACGAGCAGTACTTC. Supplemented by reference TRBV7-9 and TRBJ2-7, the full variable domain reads DTGVSQNPRHKITKRGQNVTFRCDPISEHNRLYWYRQTLGQGPEFLTYFQNEAQLEKSRLLSDRFSAERPKGSFSTLEIQRTEQGDSAMYLCASSLGAGATDEQYFGPGTRLTVT.

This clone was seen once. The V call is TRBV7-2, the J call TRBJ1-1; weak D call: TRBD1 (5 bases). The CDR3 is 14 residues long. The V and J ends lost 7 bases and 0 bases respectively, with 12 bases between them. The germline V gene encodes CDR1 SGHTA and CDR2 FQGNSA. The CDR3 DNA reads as TGTGCCAGCAAAACCGGGACTTTGAACACTGAAGCTTTCTTT. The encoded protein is CASKTGTLNTEAFF.

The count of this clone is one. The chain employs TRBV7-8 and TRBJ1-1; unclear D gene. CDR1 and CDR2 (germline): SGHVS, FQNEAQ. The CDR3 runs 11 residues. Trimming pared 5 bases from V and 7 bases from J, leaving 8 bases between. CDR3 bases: TGTGCCAGCAGCCCGCTCAGTGAAGCTTTCTTT. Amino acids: CASSPLSEAFF.

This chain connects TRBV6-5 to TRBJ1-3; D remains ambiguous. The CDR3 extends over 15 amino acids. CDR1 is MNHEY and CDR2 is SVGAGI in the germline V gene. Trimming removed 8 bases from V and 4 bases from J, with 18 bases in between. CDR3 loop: CASGQTTGLGNTIYF. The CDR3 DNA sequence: TGTGCCAGCGGTCAGACGACGGGTCTAGGAAACACCATATATTTT.

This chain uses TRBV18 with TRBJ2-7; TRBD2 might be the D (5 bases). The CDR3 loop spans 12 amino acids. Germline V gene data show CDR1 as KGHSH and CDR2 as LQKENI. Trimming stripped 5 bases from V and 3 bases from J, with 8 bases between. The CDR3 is CASSSGFYEQYF. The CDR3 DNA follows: TGTGCCAGCTCATCGGGGTTCTACGAGCAGTACTTC.

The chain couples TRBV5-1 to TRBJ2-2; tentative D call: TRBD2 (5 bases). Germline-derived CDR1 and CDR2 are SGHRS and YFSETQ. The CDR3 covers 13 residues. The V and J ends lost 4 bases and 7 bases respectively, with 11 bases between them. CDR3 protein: CASSAGPDGELFF. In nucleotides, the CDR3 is TGCGCCAGCAGCGCGGGTCCAGACGGGGAGCTGTTTTTT.

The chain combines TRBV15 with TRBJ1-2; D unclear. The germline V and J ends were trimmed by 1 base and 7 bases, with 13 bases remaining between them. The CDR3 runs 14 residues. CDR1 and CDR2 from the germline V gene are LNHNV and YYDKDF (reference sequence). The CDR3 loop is CATSRVLAEGGYTF. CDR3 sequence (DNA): TGTGCCACCAGCAGAGTATTGGCCGAAGGTGGCTACACCTTC.